This T cell receptor beta chain was identified in a study of T cell changes during pregnancy in multiple sclerosis. The protocol was immunoSEQ multiplex PCR, while the TCRdb copy is restricted to in-frame clones and leaves out a portion. Among 45,000 or so clones listed, around 96% were seen once. V lost 5 bases and J lost 6; bases outside the gene matches: 9. There are 15 residues in the CDR3. Germline V lookup: CDR1 MNHEY, CDR2 SMNVEV (reference sequence). This sequence was found in a female donor with multiple sclerosis, enrolled in a pregnancy study. This chain links TRBV27 with TRBJ2-7, with TRBD1 matching over 11 bases. This material consisted of peripheral blood, taken in the second trimester of pregnancy. The CDR3 spells CASSLWTGGQLEQYF. DNA of the CDR3: TGTGCCAGCAGTCTCTGGACAGGGGGCCAACTCGAGCAGTACTTC.